The source of this TCR beta chain is a study of T-cell reconstitution after alpha-beta-depleted transplantation in children. Unique molecular identifiers were incorporated into the prepared TCRbeta library. From the PCR reads, TCRdb called clonotypes with MiXCR, one entry per CDR3 protein. The table has some 490,000 distinct CDR3 sequences, about an eighth seen once. This clonotype has just a few counts. The receptor was isolated from a human donor who donated a stem cell graft to a child with combined immunodeficiency. The sample consisted of PBMCs from the stem cell graft donor, taken from the stem cell graft.

The CDR3 nucleotides are TGTGCCAGCAGCTTGAGAGGACTAGACACAGATACGCAGTATTTT. This encodes CASSLRGLDTDTQYF. V gene TRBV7-9 combines with J gene TRBJ2-3; 7 bases line up with TRBD2. Per the germline V gene, CDR1 is SEHNR and CDR2 is FQNEAQ (reference sequence). This CDR3 spans 15 amino acids. J lost 2 bases, V lost 3 bases, and 5 bases had no gene match.